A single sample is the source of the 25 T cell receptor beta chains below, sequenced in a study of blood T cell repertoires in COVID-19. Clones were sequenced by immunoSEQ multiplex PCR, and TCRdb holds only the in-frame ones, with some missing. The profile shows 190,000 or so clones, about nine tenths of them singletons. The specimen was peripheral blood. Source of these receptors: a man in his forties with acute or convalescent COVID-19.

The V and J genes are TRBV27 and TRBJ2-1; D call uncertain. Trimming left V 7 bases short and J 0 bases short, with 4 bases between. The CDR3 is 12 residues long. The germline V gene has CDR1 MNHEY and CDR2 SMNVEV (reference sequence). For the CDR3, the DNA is TGTGCCAGCACTAGCTCCTACAATGAGCAGTTCTTC. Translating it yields CASTSSYNEQFF.

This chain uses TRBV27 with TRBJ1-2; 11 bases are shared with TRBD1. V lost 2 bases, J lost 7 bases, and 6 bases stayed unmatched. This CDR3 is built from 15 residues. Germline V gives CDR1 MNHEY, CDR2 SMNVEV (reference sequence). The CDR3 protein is CASSLLGTGGRGYTF. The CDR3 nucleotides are TGTGCCAGCAGTTTACTAGGGACAGGGGGTCGTGGCTACACCTTC.

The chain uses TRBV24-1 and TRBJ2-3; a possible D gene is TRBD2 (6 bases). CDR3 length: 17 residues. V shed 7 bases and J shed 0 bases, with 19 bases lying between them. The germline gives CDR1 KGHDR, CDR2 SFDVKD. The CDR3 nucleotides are TGTGCCACCAGCGATCGGGTAGCTAGCGCTAGCACAGATACGCAGTATTTT. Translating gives CATSDRVASASTDTQYF.

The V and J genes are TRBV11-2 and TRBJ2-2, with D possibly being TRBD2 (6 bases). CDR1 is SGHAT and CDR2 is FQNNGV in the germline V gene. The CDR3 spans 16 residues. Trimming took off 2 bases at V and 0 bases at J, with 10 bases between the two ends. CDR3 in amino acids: CASSLKGLANTGELFF. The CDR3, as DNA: TGTGCCAGCAGCTTAAAGGGACTGGCGAACACCGGGGAGCTGTTTTTT.

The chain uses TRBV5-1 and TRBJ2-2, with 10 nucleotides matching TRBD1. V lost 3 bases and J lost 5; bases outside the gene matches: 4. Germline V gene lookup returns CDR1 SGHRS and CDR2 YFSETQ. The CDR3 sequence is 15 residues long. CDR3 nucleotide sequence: TGCGCCAGCAGCTCCGACAGGGGGCCGACCGGGGAGCTGTTTTTT. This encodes CASSSDRGPTGELFF.

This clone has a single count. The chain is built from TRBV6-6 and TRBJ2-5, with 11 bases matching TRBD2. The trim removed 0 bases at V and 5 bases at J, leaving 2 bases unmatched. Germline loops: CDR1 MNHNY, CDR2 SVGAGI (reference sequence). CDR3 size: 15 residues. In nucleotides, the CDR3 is TGTGCCAGCAGTTACTCGCCTAGCGGGGGGGAGACCCAGTACTTC. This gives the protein CASSYSPSGGETQYF.

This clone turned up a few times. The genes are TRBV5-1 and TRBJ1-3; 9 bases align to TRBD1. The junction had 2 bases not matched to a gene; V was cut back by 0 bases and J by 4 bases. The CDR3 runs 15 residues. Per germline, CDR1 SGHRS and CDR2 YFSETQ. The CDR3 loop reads CASSLVGQGGNTIYF. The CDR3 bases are TGCGCCAGCAGCTTGGTGGGACAGGGAGGAAACACCATATATTTT.

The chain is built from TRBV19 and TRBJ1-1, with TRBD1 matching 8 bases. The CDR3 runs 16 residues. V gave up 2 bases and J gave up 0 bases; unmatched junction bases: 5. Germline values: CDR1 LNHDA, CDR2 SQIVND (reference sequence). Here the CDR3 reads CASSIPTGALNTEAFF. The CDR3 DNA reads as TGTGCCAGTAGTATACCGACAGGGGCTCTGAACACTGAAGCTTTCTTT. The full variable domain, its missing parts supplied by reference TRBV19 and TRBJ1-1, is DGGITQSPKYLFRKEGQNVTLSCEQNLNHDAMYWYRQDPGQGLRLIYYSQIVNDFQKGDIAEGYSVSREKKESFPLTVTSAQKNPTAFYLCASSIPTGALNTEAFFGQGTRLTVV.

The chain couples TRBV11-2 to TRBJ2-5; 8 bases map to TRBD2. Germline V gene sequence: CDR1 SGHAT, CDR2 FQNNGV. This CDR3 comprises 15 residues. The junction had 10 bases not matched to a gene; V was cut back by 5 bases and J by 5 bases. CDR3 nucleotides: TGTGCCAGCAGCCCGCTTAGCGGGGTCACCGAGACCCAGTACTTC. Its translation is CASSPLSGVTETQYF.

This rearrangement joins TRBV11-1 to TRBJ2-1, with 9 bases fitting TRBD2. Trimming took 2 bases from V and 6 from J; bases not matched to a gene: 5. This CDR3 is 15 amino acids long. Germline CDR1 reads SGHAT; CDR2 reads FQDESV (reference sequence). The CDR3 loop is CASSLSGGTFNEQFF. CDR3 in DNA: TGTGCCAGCAGCTTAAGCGGGGGGACCTTCAATGAGCAGTTCTTC.

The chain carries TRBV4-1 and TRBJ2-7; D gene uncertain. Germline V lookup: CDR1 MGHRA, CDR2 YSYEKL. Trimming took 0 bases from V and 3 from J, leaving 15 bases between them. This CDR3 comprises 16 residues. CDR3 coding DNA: TGCGCCAGCAGCCAAGACAACAGAGCTTCCTTCTACGAGCAGTACTTC. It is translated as CASSQDNRASFYEQYF.

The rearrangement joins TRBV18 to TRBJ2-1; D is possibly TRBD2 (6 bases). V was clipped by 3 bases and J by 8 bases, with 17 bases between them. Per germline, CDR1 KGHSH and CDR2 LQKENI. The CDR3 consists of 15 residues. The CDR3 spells CASSPPGSAGDEQFF. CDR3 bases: TGTGCCAGCTCACCTCCGGGATCAGCGGGCGATGAGCAGTTCTTC.

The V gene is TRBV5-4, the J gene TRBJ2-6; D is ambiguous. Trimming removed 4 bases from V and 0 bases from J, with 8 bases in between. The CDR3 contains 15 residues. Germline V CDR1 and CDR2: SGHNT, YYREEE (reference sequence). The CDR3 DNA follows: TGTGCCAGCAGCCTGGATCTCTCTGGGGCCAACGTCCTGACTTTC. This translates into CASSLDLSGANVLTF.

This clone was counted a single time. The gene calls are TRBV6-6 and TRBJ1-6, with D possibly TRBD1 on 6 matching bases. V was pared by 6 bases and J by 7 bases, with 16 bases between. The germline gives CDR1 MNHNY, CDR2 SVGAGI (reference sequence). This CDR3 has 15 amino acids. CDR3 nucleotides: TGTGCCAGCAGCCCTCCGGGGGGCTTGAATTCACCCCTCCACTTT. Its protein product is CASSPPGGLNSPLHF.

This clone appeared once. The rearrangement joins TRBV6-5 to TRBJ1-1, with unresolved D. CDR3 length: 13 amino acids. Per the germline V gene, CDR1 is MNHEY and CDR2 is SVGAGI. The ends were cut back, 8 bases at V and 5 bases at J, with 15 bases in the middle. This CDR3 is CASSEERRTEAFF. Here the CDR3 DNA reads TGTGCCAGCTCGGAGGAGAGAAGGACTGAAGCTTTCTTT.

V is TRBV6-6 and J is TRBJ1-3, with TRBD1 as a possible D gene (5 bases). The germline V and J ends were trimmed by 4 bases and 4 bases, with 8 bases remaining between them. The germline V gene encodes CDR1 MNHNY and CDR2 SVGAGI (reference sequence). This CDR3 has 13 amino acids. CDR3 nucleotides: TGTGCCAGCAGTTCCCACAGGGGAAACACCATATATTTT. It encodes CASSSHRGNTIYF.

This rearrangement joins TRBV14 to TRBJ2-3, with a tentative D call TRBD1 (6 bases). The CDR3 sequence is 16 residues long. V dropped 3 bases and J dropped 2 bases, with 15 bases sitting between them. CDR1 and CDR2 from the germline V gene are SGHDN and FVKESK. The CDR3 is CASSQAGQPFTDTQYF. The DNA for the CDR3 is TGTGCCAGCAGCCAGGCCGGACAGCCCTTCACAGATACGCAGTATTTT.

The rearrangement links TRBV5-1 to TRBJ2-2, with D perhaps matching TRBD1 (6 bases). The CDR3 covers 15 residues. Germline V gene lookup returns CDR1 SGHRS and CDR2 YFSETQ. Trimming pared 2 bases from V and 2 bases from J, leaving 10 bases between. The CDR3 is CASSFLQGNTGELFF. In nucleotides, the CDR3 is TGCGCCAGCAGCTTCTTACAGGGAAACACCGGGGAGCTGTTTTTT.

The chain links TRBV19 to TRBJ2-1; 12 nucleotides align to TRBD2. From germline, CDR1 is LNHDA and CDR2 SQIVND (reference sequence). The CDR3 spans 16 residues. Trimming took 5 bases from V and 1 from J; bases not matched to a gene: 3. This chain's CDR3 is CASSLLAGGSYNEQFF. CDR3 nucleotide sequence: TGTGCCAGTAGTCTTCTAGCGGGGGGGTCCTACAATGAGCAGTTCTTC.

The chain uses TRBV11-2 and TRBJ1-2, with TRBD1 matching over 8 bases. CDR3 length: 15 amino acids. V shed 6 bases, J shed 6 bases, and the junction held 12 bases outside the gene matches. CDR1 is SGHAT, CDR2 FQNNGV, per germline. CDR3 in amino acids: CASRLPGRRGHGYTF. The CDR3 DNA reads TGTGCCAGCAGGTTGCCGGGCCGCAGGGGGCATGGCTACACCTTC.

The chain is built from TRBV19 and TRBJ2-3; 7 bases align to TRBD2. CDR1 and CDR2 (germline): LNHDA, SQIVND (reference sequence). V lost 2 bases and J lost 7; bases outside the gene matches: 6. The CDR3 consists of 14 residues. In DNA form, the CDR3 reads TGTGCCAGTAGTATAAGCGGGGCGGTAAATACGCAGTATTTT. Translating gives CASSISGAVNTQYF. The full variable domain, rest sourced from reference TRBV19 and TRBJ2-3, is DGGITQSPKYLFRKEGQNVTLSCEQNLNHDAMYWYRQDPGQGLRLIYYSQIVNDFQKGDIAEGYSVSREKKESFPLTVTSAQKNPTAFYLCASSISGAVNTQYFGPGTRLTVL.

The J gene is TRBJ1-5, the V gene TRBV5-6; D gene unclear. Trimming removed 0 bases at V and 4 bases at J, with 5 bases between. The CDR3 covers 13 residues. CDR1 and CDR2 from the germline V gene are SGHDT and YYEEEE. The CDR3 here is CASSLDTNQPQHF. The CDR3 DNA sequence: TGTGCCAGCAGCTTGGACACAAATCAGCCCCAGCATTTT.

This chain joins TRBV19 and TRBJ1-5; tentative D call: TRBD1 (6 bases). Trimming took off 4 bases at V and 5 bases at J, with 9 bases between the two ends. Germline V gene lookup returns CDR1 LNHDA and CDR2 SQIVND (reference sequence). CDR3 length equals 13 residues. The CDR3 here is CASSNSGDQPQHF. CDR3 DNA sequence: TGTGCCAGTAGTAACTCAGGGGATCAGCCCCAGCATTTT.

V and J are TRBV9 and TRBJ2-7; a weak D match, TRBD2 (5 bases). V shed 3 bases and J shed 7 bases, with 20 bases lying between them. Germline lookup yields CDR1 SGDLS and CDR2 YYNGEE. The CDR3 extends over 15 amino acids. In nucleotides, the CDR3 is TGTGCCAGCAGCGCAAACCCGGGCAGGACGGGGGAGCAGTACTTC. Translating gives CASSANPGRTGEQYF.

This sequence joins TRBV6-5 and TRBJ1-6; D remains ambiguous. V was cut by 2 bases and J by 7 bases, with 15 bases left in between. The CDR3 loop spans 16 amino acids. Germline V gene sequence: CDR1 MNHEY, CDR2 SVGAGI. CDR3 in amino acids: CASSYNTGFRNSPLHF. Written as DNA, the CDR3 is TGTGCCAGCAGTTACAATACCGGGTTTAGAAATTCACCCCTCCACTTT.